This T cell receptor beta chain is drawn from a study of cytomegalovirus exposure and HLA in healthy donors (dated by TCRdb to 2015 to 2018). With regard to the full study: According to an earlier analysis of around 600 of the donors, 200 million or so T cells yielded 90 million to 130 million unique TCR beta sequences and approximately 300 Gb of sequence data. Besides the first cohort of around 700 subjects, a separate validation cohort made up of roughly 130 different subjects was used. The later analysis used no new phenotypic data to find candidate immune exposures, relying instead on TCR beta sequences and their occurrence across donors. Both class I and class II loci were covered by HLA typing, at four-digit resolution. Donor age, sex, ethnicity and CMV serostatus were compiled alongside the repertoire data. The aim of the study was to test whether cataloging public T cell receptors could identify signatures of past pathogen exposure. A later genetic analysis used genome-wide SNP genotypes for about 60% of the roughly 700 donors, treating that subset as a discovery cohort. Typing coverage differed by locus: A, B, C, DRB1 and DQB1 were typed in about 629-640 donors, DQA1 in approximately 520, DPA1 in approximately 600, and DPB1 in just under 480. Across approximately 400 genotyped donors of the cohort, an average of approximately 240,000 unique TCR beta nucleotide sequences per donor were sequenced, and roughly a sixth of those sequences were non-productive. An earlier analysis of some 500 of the donors applied high-throughput TCR beta sequencing to assess whether each TCR beta V gene segment acted as functional or pseudogenic. An early release covering 550 to 650 HLA-typed donors comprised roughly 300 gigabases of sequencing data and 85 million to 100 million unique TCR sequences. Of the 300 to 450 genotyped donors, over 70% fell in the genetic ancestry cluster associated with self-reported Caucasian donors. The T cell repertoires of around 670 subjects were profiled by immunosequencing and related to cytomegalovirus serostatus. A later analysis re-analyzed previously published TCR beta repertoires from 666 donors and added high-resolution HLA genotyping to study TCR occurrence patterns. All discovery cohort repertoires had been generated using a single sequencing platform. About five DR-DQ haplotypes were treated as single units for association and clustering because of strong linkage in the cohort. The study combined high-throughput TCR immunosequencing, statistical association of individual TCRs with disease status, and machine learning to predict cytomegalovirus infection status. On the study overall, not on this receptor specifically: According to a later analysis, most CMV-associated TCR beta chains appeared to be HLA-restricted, and the HLA associations seemed to be driven largely by CMV exposure. A cluster of highly shared sequence variants was judged likely to represent a technical artifact of the sequencing pipeline. Presence/absence analyses assumed roughly uniform sequencing depth across donors, an assumption that may not hold. The earlier analysis of some 540 of the donors excluded 15 to 20 rarely observed V segments, including chromosome 9 orphons, because counts were too low. The 87-base-pair reads could not distinguish some IMGT-functional V segments, including TRBV6-2 and TRBV6-3, so those segments were excluded. Only TCR beta chains were sequenced in this cohort, and the absence of alpha or paired-chain data limited detectable features. According to a later analysis, TCR association rates differed among HLA loci, with DRB1 alleles showing the most associated TCRs and HLA-C alleles showing the fewest. For the cohort, immune exposure information was limited to CMV serostatus. A few of the identified cytomegalovirus-associated TCR beta chains were confirmed in vitro to be specific for cytomegalovirus antigens. In an earlier analysis of 500 to 650 of the donors, most TCR beta V segments appeared in productive rearrangements about 87% or about 30% of the time, broadly matching IMGT annotations. Because HLA typing was missing for some donors at each locus, association tests included only the typed subset. Several of the top co-occurrence clusters appeared to be linked to parvovirus B19, influenza, CMV and Epstein-Barr virus, according to a later analysis. Most TCR sequences were observed very rarely across donors, whereas some public TCRs were present in many individuals. A later genetic analysis associated a missense DCLRE1C variant with V-gene and J-gene trimming of TCR beta chains, and an independent cohort replicated the association. In both the original and validation cohorts, the classifier was reported to diagnose cytomegalovirus status with high specificity and sensitivity. A further reported finding was that TCR beta sequences accurately predicted the HLA-A and HLA-B alleles for most subjects in the first cohort. According to a later genetic analysis, donors in an Asian-associated ancestry cluster had fewer N-insertions in productive TCRs than the roughly 700-donor mean. A total of 164 TCR beta chains were listed by the study as associated with cytomegalovirus. Compared with equally common non-associated chains, HLA-associated TCR beta chains in a later analysis were more clonally expanded and had lower generation probabilities. Correlated functional status among segregating V segments might reflect linkage disequilibrium, but an unknown experimental factor could not be ruled out. Assigning TCR associations to individual alleles was difficult when HLA alleles, especially DR and DQ, strongly co-occurred. The authors suggested that the approach could potentially be generalized to other disease states and immunological phenotypes. A later analysis associated 16,951 TCR beta sequences with specific HLA alleles at a false discovery rate of 0.05.

The cohort was made up of 650 to 700 healthy bone marrow donors. Cohort members were all nominally healthy when sampled, although unrecorded immune exposures were likely present. The donor was CMV seropositive and belonged to the group of 250 to 350 seropositive cohort members. Every donor gave a peripheral blood sample, and the peripheral blood mononuclear cells from that sample were used for TCR beta sequencing. Genomic DNA extraction from the blood cell samples was performed with the Qiagen DNeasy Blood Extraction Kit. The CDR3 runs 16 residues from the cysteine to the phenylalanine. The sequence is cut down to CDR3 DNA, 48 bases in frame from base 1. Germline trimming amounts to 0 bases on V and 4 bases on J, with 8 as the count of junction bases outside the gene matches. For CDR1 and CDR2, the germline V gene lists LGHNA and YNFKEQ. Receptor libraries were prepared by the immunoSEQ multiplex PCR assay. A mixture of 60 forward primers for TCR Vbeta segments and 13 reverse primers for TCR Jbeta segments was used in the multiplex PCR. Amplification of the CDR3 region of rearranged TCR beta genes was performed with a multiplex PCR assay on genomic DNA. On the Illumina HiSeq System, the amplified TCR beta libraries were sequenced as 87-base-pair reads. Per the authors' processing: A later analysis tallied some 79 million unique TCR beta chains across the 640 or so repertoires, and about 12 million of those chains were shared by two or more donors. Raw reads were error-corrected and collapsed into unique sequences by a nearest-neighbor algorithm in which closely related sequences were merged to remove PCR and sequencing errors. To assign V, D and J gene segments, CDR3 sequences were aligned to IMGT reference sequences. For a sequence to be retained, a match of at least six nucleotides to both a V gene segment and a J gene segment was required. Rearrangements were classified as productive when the CDR3 lacked stop codons and remained in frame with V and J, and all other rearrangements were classified as non-productive. Following IMGT convention, CDR3 was defined as the stretch from the second conserved V-encoded cysteine to the conserved J-encoded phenylalanine. In an earlier analysis of 550 to 650 of the donors, sequences lacking an unambiguous match to a single V gene segment were excluded. An earlier analysis of fewer than 750 of the donors classified V segments as functional when productive rearrangements were above 56.7% and as segregating when the standard deviation between donors was above 5%. A statistical classification framework was developed to diagnose cytomegalovirus status using the catalog of TCR beta chain sequences. In a later analysis, TCR nucleotide sequences were compared against IMGT/GENE-DB human TR gene sequences so that V and J genes could be assigned. Using the TCRdist pipeline, a later analysis assigned CDR3 sequences along with most-parsimonious VDJ recombination scenarios. A later analysis defined each TCR beta chain by its CDR3 amino acid sequence plus V-gene family, and excluded reads lacking a unique V-gene family. As a way to deal with suspected cross-contamination and a sequencing artifact, a later analysis dropped 450 to 700 nucleotide sequences that were highly shared and had low generation probability. In a later analysis, a clonal expansion index for each public chain was calculated from normalized within-repertoire ranks of inferred template counts. Generation probabilities in a later analysis came from a VDJ recombination model fitted to out-of-frame rearrangements, and those results were checked against IGoR. Hypergeometric tests were used in a later analysis to score TCR-TCR, TCR-HLA and TCR-CMV co-occurrence, with a repertoire-size bias correction applied to the TCR pairs. To estimate false discovery rates, a later analysis permuted the HLA or CMV assignments 20 times. In a later analysis, co-occurring TCRs were grouped using DBSCAN, with TCRdist sequence similarity added in when clustering inside HLA-allele-positive subsets. For co-occurrence clustering, repertoires with fewer than 30,000 or more than 120,000 public chains were excluded, along with about five repertoires with anomalous nucleotide sharing. Entries here come from immuneACCESS through TCRdb and include only in-frame sequences with V and J called. Some clones fail to appear in such tables; in the studies checked, an unresolved V gene covers under half of the shortfall, and the cause of the remainder is unknown. From that table come the V and J calls and clone size; the DNA was used to work out D and trimming. The sample includes about 200,000 clones, with approximately 11% observed a single time. 7.8% of the sample is held by the ten biggest clonotypes.

About this clone itself: Its antigen is unknown. There are no base qualities to consult, and no much larger clone falls within one base. The same CDR3 can be traced to other DNA sequences in this sample.

The rearrangement joined TRBV4-2 to TRBJ2-5, with 7 bases matching TRBD1. The receptor comes from a man aged 50 or older in good health and CMV-seropositive. Specimen: PBMCs. The CDR3 protein is CASSQDPAGGAETQYF. The nucleotides read TGTGCCAGCAGCCAAGATCCAGCAGGGGGTGCAGAGACCCAGTACTTC.